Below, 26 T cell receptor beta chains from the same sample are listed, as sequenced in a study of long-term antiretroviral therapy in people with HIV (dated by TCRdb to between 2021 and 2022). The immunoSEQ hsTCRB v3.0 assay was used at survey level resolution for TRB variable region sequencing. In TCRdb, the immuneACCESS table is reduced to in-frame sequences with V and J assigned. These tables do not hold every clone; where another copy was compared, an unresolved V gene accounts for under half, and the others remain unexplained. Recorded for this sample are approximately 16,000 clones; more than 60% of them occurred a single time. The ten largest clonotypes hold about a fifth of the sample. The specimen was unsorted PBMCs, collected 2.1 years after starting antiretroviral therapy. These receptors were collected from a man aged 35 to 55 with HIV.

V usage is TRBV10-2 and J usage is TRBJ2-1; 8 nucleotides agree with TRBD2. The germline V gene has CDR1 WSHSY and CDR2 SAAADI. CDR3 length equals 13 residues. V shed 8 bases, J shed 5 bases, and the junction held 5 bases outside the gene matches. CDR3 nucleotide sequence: TGCGCCAGCTCGCGGGGGGCCCACAATGAGCAGTTCTTC. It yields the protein CASSRGAHNEQFF.

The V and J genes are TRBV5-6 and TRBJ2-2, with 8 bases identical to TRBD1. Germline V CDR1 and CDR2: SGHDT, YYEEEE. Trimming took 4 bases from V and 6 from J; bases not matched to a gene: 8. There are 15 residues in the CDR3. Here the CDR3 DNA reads TGTGCCAGCAGCCCTCAGGGGGCGGTGGCCGGGGAGCTGTTTTTT. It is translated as CASSPQGAVAGELFF.

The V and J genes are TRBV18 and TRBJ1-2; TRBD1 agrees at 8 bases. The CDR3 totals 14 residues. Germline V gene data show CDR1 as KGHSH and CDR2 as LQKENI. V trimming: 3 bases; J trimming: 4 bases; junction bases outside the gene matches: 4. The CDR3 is CASSPDREGYGYTF. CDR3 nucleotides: TGTGCCAGCTCACCGGACAGGGAGGGCTATGGCTACACCTTC.

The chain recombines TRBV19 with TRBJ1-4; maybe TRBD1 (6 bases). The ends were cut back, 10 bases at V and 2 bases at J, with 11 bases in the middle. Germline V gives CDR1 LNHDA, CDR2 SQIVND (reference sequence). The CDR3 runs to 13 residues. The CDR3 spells CATWDTTNEKLFF. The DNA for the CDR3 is TGTGCCACTTGGGACACCACTAATGAAAAACTGTTTTTT.

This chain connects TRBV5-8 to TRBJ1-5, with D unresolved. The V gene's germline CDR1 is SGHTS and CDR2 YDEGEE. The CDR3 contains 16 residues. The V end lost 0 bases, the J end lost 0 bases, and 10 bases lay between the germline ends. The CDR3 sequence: CASSLGVPYSNQPQHF. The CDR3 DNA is TGTGCCAGCAGCTTGGGAGTGCCTTATAGCAATCAGCCCCAGCATTTT.

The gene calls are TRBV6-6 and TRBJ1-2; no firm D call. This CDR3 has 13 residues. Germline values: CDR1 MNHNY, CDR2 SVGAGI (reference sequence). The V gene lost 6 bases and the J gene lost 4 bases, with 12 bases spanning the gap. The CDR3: CASSGELIYGYTF. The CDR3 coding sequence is TGTGCCAGCAGCGGGGAATTAATCTATGGCTACACCTTC.

This CDR3 is CAWRLEGPVVTDTQYF. The DNA for the CDR3 is TGTGCCTGGAGGCTGGAGGGACCGGTGGTCACAGATACGCAGTATTTT. This rearrangement joins TRBV30 to TRBJ2-3; TRBD2 is a possible D gene (6 bases). Germline values: CDR1 GTSNPN, CDR2 SVGIG (reference sequence). Deletions cut 3 bases from V and 2 bases from J, with 18 bases between. This CDR3 has 16 amino acids.

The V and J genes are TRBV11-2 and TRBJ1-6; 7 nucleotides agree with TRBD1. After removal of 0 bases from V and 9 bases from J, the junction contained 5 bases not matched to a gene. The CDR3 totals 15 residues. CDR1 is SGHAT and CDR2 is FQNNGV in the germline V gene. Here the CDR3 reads CASSLEAGGTSPLHF. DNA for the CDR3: TGTGCCAGCAGCTTAGAGGCAGGGGGAACTTCACCCCTCCACTTT.

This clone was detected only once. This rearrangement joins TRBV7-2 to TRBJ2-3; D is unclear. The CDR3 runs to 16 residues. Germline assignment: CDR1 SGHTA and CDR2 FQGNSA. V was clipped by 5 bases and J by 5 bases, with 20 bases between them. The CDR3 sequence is CASSVVLGKGQDTQYF. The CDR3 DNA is TGTGCCAGCAGCGTGGTGTTGGGGAAGGGTCAAGATACGCAGTATTTT.

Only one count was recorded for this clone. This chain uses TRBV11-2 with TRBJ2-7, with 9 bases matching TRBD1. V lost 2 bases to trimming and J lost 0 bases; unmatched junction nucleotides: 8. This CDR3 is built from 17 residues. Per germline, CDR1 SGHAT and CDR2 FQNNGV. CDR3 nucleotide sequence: TGTGCCAGCAGCTTACGGGCGTGGGGACAGGGCTCCTACGAGCAGTACTTC. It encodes CASSLRAWGQGSYEQYF.

CDR3 loop: CASTQRGGLGEQYF. CDR3 nucleotide sequence: TGTGCCAGCACGCAAAGAGGGGGTTTGGGTGAGCAGTACTTC. The chain carries TRBV2 and TRBJ2-7, with D perhaps matching TRBD1 (6 bases). From germline, CDR1 is SNHLY and CDR2 FYNNEI. The CDR3 is made up of 14 amino acids. Trimming took 7 bases from V and 7 from J, leaving 20 bases between them.

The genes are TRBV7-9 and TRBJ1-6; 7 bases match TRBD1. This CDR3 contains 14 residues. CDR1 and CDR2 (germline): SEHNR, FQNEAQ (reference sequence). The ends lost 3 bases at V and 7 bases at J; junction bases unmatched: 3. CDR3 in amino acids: CASSLGQTNSPLHF. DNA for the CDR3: TGTGCCAGCAGCTTGGGACAGACAAATTCACCCCTCCACTTT.

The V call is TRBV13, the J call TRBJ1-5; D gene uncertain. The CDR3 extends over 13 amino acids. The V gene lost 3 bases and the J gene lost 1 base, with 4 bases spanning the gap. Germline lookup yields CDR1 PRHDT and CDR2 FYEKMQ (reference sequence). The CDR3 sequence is CASSLGSNQPQHF. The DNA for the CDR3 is TGTGCCAGCAGCTTGGGGAGCAATCAGCCCCAGCATTTT.

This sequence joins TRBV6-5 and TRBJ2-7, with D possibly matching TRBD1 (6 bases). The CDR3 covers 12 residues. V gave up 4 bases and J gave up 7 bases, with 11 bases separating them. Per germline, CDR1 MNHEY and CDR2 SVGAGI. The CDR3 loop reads CASSSTGLEQYF. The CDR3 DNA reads TGTGCCAGCAGTTCTACAGGGTTAGAGCAGTACTTC.

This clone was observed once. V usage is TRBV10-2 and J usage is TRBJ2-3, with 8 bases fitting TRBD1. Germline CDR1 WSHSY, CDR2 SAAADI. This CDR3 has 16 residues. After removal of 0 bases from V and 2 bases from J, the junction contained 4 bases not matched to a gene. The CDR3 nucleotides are TGCGCCAGCAGTGAGTCGCAGGGGGCGCCCACAGATACGCAGTATTTT. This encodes CASSESQGAPTDTQYF.

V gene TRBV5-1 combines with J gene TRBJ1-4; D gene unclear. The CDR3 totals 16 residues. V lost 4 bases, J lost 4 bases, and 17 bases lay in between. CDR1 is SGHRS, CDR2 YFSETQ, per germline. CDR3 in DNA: TGCGCCAGCAGCCCAAGGCAGGCTGGAGGTAATGAAAAACTGTTTTTT. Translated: CASSPRQAGGNEKLFF. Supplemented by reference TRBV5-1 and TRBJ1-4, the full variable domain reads KAGVTQTPRYLIKTRGQQVTLSCSPISGHRSVSWYQQTPGQGLQFLFEYFSETQRNKGNFPGRFSGRQFSNSRSEMNVSTLELGDSALYLCASSPRQAGGNEKLFFGSGTQLSVL.

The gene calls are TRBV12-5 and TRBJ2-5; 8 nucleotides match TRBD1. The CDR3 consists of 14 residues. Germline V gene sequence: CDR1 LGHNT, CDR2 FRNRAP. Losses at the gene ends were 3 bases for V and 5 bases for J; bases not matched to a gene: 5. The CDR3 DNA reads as TGTGCTAGTGGTTTAGGGACAGGTGAGGAGACCCAGTACTTC. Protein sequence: CASGLGTGEETQYF. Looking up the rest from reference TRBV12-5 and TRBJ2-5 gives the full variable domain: DARVTQTPRHKVTEMGQEVTMRCQPILGHNTVFWYRQTMMQGLELLAYFRNRAPLDDSGMPKDRFSAEMPDATLATLKIQPSEPRDSAVYFCASGLGTGEETQYFGPGTRLLVL.

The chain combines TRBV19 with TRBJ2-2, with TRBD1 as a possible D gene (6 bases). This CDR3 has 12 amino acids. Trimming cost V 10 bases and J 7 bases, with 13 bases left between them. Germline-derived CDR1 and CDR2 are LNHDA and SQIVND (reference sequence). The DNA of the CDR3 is TGTGCCACATCAGGGGCAAGCGGGGAGCTGTTTTTT. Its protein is CATSGASGELFF.

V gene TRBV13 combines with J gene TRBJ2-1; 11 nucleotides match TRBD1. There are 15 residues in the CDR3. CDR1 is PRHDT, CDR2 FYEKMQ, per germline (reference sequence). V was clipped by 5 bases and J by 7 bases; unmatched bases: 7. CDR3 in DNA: TGTGCCAGCAGCCCCCGGGACAGGGGGAAGAATGAGCAGTTCTTC. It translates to CASSPRDRGKNEQFF.

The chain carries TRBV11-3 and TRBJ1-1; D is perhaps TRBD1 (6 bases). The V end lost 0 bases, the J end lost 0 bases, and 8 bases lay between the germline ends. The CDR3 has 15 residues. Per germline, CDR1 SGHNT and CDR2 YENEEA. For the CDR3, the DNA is TGTGCCAGCAGCTTAGAGGGGGCGATGAACACTGAAGCTTTCTTT. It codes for CASSLEGAMNTEAFF.

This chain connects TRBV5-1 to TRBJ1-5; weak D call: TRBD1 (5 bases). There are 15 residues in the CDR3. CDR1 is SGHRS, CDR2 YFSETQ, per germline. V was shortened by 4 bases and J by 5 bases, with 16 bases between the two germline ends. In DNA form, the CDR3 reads TGCGCCAGCAGCCTCTTCGGGGGTCAGGATCAGCCCCAGCATTTT. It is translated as CASSLFGGQDQPQHF. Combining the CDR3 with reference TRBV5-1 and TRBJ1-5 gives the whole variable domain KAGVTQTPRYLIKTRGQQVTLSCSPISGHRSVSWYQQTPGQGLQFLFEYFSETQRNKGNFPGRFSGRQFSNSRSEMNVSTLELGDSALYLCASSLFGGQDQPQHFGDGTRLSIL.

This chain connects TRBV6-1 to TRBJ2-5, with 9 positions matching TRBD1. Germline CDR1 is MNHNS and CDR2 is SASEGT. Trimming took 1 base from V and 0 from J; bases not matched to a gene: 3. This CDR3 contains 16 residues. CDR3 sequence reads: CASSEGDREYQETQYF. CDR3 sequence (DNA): TGTGCCAGCAGTGAAGGGGACAGGGAATACCAAGAGACCCAGTACTTC.

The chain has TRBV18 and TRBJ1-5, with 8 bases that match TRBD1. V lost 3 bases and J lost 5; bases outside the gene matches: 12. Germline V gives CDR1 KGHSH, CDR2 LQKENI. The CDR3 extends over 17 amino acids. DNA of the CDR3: TGTGCCAGCTCACCTAATACTGGACAGGGTTTCGATCAGCCCCAGCATTTT. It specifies CASSPNTGQGFDQPQHF.

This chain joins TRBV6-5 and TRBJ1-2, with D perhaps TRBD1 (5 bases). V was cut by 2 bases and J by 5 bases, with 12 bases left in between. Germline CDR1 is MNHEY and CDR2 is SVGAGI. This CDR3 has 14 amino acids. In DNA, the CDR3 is TGTGCCAGCAGTTACGGGGGGGTCGTTTATGGCTACACCTTC. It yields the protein CASSYGGVVYGYTF.

Written as DNA, the CDR3 is TGTGCCAGCTTACCGGGACAGGGCACAGATACGCAGTATTTT. Its protein product is CASLPGQGTDTQYF. The chain uses TRBV18 and TRBJ2-3; TRBD1 agrees at 8 bases. Germline CDR1 and CDR2: KGHSH and LQKENI. CDR3 size: 14 residues. With V trimmed by 7 bases and J by 1 base, 4 bases remained unmatched.

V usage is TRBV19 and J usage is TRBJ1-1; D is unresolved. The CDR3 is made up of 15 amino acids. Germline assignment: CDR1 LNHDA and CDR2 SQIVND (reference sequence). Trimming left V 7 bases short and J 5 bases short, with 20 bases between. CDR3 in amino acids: CASTLGGLPTTEAFF. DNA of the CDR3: TGTGCCAGTACCCTCGGTGGCCTCCCTACTACTGAAGCTTTCTTT.